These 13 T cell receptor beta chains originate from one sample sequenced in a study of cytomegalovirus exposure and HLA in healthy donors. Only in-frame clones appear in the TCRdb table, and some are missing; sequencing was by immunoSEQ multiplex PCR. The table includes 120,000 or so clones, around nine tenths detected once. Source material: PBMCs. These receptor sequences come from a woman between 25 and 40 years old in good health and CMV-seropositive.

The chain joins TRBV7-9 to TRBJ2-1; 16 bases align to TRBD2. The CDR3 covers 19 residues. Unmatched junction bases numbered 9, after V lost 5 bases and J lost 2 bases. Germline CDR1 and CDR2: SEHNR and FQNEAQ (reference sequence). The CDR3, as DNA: TGTGCCAGCAGCCCCAGGACGGGACTAGCGGGGGGGCCCTACAATGAGCAGTTCTTC. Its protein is CASSPRTGLAGGPYNEQFF.

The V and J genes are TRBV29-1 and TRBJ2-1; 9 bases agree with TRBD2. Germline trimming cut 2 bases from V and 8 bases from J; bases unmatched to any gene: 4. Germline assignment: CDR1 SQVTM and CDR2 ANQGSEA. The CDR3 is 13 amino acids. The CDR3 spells CSVELAGFDEQFF. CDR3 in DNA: TGCAGCGTTGAACTAGCGGGGTTTGATGAGCAGTTCTTC.

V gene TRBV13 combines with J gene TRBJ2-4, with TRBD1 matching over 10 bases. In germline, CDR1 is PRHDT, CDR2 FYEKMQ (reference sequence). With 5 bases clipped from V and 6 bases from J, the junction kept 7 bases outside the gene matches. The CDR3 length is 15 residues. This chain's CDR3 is CASSTGTGEANIQYF. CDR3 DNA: TGTGCCAGCAGCACCGGGACAGGGGAGGCAAACATTCAGTACTTC. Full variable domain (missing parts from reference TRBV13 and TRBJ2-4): AAGVIQSPRHLIKEKRETATLKCYPIPRHDTVYWYQQGPGQDPQFLISFYEKMQSDKGSIPDRFSAQQFSDYHSELNMSSLELGDSALYFCASSTGTGEANIQYFGAGTRLSVL.

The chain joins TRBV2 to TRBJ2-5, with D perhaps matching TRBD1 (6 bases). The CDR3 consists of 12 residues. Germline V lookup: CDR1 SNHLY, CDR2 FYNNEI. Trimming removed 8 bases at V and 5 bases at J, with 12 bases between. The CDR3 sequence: CASRLQGETQYF. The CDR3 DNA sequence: TGTGCCAGCCGATTGCAGGGGGAGACCCAGTACTTC.

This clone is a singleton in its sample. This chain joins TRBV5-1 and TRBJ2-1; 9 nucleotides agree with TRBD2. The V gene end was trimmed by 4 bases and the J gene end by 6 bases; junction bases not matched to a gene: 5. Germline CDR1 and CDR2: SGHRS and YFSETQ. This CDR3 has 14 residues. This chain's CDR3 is CASSRGLAFNEQFF. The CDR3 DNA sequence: TGCGCCAGCAGCAGGGGACTAGCATTCAATGAGCAGTTCTTC. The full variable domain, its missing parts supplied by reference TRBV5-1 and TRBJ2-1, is KAGVTQTPRYLIKTRGQQVTLSCSPISGHRSVSWYQQTPGQGLQFLFEYFSETQRNKGNFPGRFSGRQFSNSRSEMNVSTLELGDSALYLCASSRGLAFNEQFFGPGTRLTVL.

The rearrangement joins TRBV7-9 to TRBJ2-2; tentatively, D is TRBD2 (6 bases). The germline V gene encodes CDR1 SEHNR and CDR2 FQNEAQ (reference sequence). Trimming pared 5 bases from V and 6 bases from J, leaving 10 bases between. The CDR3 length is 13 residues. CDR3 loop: CASSRTGAGELFF. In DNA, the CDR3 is TGTGCCAGCAGCCGGACGGGAGCCGGGGAGCTGTTTTTT.

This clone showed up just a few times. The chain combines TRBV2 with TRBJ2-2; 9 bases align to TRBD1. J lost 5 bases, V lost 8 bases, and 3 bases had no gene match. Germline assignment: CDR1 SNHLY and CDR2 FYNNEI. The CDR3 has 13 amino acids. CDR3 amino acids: CASRDRATGELFF. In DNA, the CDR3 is TGTGCCAGCCGGGACAGGGCTACCGGGGAGCTGTTTTTT.

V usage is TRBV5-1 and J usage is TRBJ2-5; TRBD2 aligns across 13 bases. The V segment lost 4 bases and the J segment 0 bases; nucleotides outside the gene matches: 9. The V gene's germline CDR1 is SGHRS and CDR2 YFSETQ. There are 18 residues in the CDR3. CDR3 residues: CASSTGLAGRSNQETQYF. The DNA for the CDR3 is TGCGCCAGCAGCACGGGACTAGCGGGAAGGAGTAACCAAGAGACCCAGTACTTC.

The CDR3: CASSAVLQETQYF. In DNA, the CDR3 is TGTGCCAGCAGTGCAGTCTTACAAGAGACCCAGTACTTC. The chain is built from TRBV2 and TRBJ2-5; D call uncertain. Germline V lookup: CDR1 SNHLY, CDR2 FYNNEI. The CDR3 has 13 residues. V was clipped by 4 bases and J by 2 bases, with 8 bases between them.

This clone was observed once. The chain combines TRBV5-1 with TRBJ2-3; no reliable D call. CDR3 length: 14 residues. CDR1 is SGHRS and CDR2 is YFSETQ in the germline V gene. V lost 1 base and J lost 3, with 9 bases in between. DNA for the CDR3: TGCGCCAGCAGCTTGCCGGTCGCAACAGATACGCAGTATTTT. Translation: CASSLPVATDTQYF.

The CDR3 region is CASSFSPGAKGYGYTF. CDR3 DNA sequence: TGTGCCAGCAGCTTTTCACCAGGGGCAAAGGGCTATGGCTACACCTTC. V usage is TRBV7-9 and J usage is TRBJ1-2; TRBD1 is a possible D gene (6 bases). Trimming cost V 3 bases and J 4 bases, with 18 bases left between them. Germline V gene data show CDR1 as SEHNR and CDR2 as FQNEAQ (reference sequence). The CDR3 consists of 16 residues.

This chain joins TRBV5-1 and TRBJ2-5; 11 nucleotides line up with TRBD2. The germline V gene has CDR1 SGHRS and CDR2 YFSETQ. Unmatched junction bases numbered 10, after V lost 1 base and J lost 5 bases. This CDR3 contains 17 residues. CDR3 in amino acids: CASSLTSGRRKMETQYF. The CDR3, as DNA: TGCGCCAGCAGCTTGACTAGCGGGAGAAGAAAAATGGAGACCCAGTACTTC.

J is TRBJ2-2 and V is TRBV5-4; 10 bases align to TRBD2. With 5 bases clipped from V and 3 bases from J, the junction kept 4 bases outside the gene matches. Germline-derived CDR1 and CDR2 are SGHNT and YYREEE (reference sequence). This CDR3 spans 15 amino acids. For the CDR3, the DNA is TGTGCCAGCAGTTTGCTAGCGGGGGACACCGGGGAGCTGTTTTTT. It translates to CASSLLAGDTGELFF.